Below are 10 T cell receptor beta chains sequenced from a single sample in a study of CD8+ T cells in alopecia areata listed by TCRdb under 2018. Library preparation employed the immunoSEQ multiplex PCR assay. For TCR sequencing, RNA was extracted from every sample and reverse transcribed into cDNA to serve as template. Held by TCRdb, this immuneACCESS table contains in-frame sequences only and omits some clones. Under half of the omission traces to an unresolved V gene where checked; the cause of the rest is unknown. This sample has under 20,000 clones in its table, and around 62% of those were observed once. Approximately 6.1% of the sample goes to the ten largest clones. The time point label, read with the paper, signifies: baseline before oral tofacitinib. Peripheral blood and lesional scalp punch biopsies were obtained from patients with alopecia areata. Sequencing used skin, obtained at week 0. Source of these receptors: a human donor with alopecia areata.

This clone was detected only a few times. The chain combines TRBV7-2 with TRBJ2-2; D remains unclear. Germline V CDR1 and CDR2: SGHTA, FQGNSA. Trimming removed 4 bases from V and 1 base from J, with 10 bases in between. The CDR3 loop spans 15 amino acids. The CDR3 loop reads CASSSLLGNTGELFF. The CDR3 DNA is TGTGCCAGCAGCTCCCTGTTGGGGAACACCGGGGAGCTGTTTTTT.

V is TRBV18 and J is TRBJ2-7; no clear D. Germline CDR1 and CDR2: KGHSH and LQKENI. The V end was cut by 2 bases, the J end by 5 bases, with 16 bases between. The CDR3 has 15 residues. In DNA, the CDR3 is TGTGCCAGCTCACCATCGTGGACCGCGGTGGACGAGCAGTACTTC. It translates to CASSPSWTAVDEQYF. The full variable domain, completed using reference TRBV18 and TRBJ2-7, is NAGVMQNPRHLVRRRGQEARLRCSPMKGHSHVYWYRQLPEEGLKFMVYLQKENIIDESGMPKERFSAEFPKEGPSILRIQQVVRGDSAAYFCASSPSWTAVDEQYFGPGTRLTVT.

The rearrangement uses TRBV9 and TRBJ1-2; TRBD1 aligns across 8 bases. Looked up from germline, CDR1 is SGDLS and CDR2 is YYNGEE. The CDR3 length is 14 residues. The ends lost 0 bases at V and 6 bases at J; junction bases unmatched: 4. The CDR3 DNA reads TGTGCCAGCAGCGTAGGACAGGGGAGCCATGGCTACACCTTC. Translation: CASSVGQGSHGYTF.

This sequence joins TRBV4-1 and TRBJ1-6; D remains unclear. V lost 1 base and J 8 bases, leaving 6 bases between the germline ends. The CDR3 length is 13 residues. Germline V gives CDR1 MGHRA, CDR2 YSYEKL. CDR3 protein: CASSQALDSPLHF. As DNA, the CDR3 is TGCGCCAGCAGCCAAGCGTTGGATTCACCCCTCCACTTT.

The chain carries TRBV2 and TRBJ1-5; D may be TRBD1 (6 bases). The V end was cut by 4 bases, the J end by 1 base, with 17 bases between. CDR1 SNHLY and CDR2 FYNNEI come from the germline V gene. This CDR3 has 17 amino acids. In DNA form, the CDR3 reads TGTGCCAGCAGTGGGGGGAGGGGGGCCATCAGCAATCAGCCCCAGCATTTT. Amino acids: CASSGGRGAISNQPQHF.

The chain employs TRBV11-2 and TRBJ2-3, with D uncertain. The CDR3 contains 15 residues. V gave up 0 bases and J gave up 2 bases, with 9 bases separating them. CDR1 is SGHAT, CDR2 FQNNGV, per germline. The CDR3 spells CASSLDWAITDTQYF. The CDR3 DNA sequence: TGTGCCAGCAGCTTAGATTGGGCCATCACAGATACGCAGTATTTT.

This sequence joins TRBV5-1 and TRBJ1-1; D gene uncertain. Looked up from germline, CDR1 is SGHRS and CDR2 is YFSETQ. Trimming stripped 1 base from V and 8 bases from J, with 12 bases between. CDR3 size: 13 residues. The CDR3 DNA reads TGCGCCAGCAGCTTGAGCAGGAGCCTAGAAGCTTTCTTT. It is translated as CASSLSRSLEAFF.

The chain links TRBV9 to TRBJ2-7, with a possible D match to TRBD2 (6 bases). V gave up 4 bases and J gave up 0 bases, with 11 bases separating them. The CDR3 is 14 amino acids. Looked up from germline, CDR1 is SGDLS and CDR2 is YYNGEE. The CDR3 loop reads CASSSGTYSYEQYF. CDR3 DNA: TGTGCCAGCAGCTCCGGGACTTACTCCTACGAGCAGTACTTC.

The chain couples TRBV5-1 to TRBJ2-5; the D gene is possibly TRBD1 (6 bases). The J call could be wrong; TRBJ2-7 is a better fit for the DNA end. Germline-derived CDR1 and CDR2 are SGHRS and YFSETQ. This CDR3 region has 13 residues. CDR3 region: CASSFRTGYEQYF. The CDR3 DNA follows: TGCGCCAGCAGCTTCCGAACAGGGTACGAGCAGTACTTC.

Only a few counts were recorded for this clone. At one of its ends the junction is not consistent with the germline gene, which may arise from a read error. The chain carries TRBV7-7 and TRBJ2-5; 12 positions match TRBD2. The germline gives CDR1 SSHAT, CDR2 FNYEAQ (reference sequence). The CDR3 is made up of 17 amino acids. The DNA of the CDR3 is TGTGCTAGCAGCCCGACTCGACTAGCGGGGGTCAGGGAGACCCAGTACTTC. This sequence encodes CASSPTRLAGVRETQYF.